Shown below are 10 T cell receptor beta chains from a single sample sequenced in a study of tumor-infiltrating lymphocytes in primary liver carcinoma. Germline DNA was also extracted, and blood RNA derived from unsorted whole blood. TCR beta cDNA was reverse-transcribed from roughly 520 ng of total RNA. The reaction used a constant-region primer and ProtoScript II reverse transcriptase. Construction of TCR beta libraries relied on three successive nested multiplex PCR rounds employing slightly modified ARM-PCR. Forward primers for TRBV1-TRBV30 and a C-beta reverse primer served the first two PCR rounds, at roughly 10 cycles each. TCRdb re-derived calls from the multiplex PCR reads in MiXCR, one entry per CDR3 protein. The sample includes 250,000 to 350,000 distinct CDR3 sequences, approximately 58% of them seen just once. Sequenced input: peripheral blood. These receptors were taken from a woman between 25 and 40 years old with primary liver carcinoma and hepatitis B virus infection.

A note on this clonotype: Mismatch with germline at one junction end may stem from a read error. In nucleotides, the CDR3 is TGTGCCAGCAGTTTAATCGGGAGGGCAGATAGGCAGTATTTT. Amino acids: CASSLIGRADRQYF. The chain is built from TRBV12-3 or TRBV12-4 and TRBJ2-3, with TRBD2 identical over 8 bases. The CDR3 contains 14 residues.

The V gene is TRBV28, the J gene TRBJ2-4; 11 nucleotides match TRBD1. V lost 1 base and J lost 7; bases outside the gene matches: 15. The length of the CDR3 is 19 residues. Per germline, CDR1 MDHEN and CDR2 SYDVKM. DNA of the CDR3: TGTGCCAGCAGTTTATCTCGGGGACAGGGGGTTCCCCGCGCGAACATTCAGTACTTC. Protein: CASSLSRGQGVPRANIQYF.

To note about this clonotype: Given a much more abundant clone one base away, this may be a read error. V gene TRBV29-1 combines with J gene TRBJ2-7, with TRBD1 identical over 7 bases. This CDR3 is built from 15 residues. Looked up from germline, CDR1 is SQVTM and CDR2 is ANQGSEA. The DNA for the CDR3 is TGCGGCGTTTTTCTCCGGGACAGTCTCTCCTACGAGCAGTACTTC. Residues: CGVFLRDSLSYEQYF.

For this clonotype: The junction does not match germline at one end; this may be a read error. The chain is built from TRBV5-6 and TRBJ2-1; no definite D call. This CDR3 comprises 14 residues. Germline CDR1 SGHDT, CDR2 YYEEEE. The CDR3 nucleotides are TGTGCCATCAGCTCGATGAGCTCCTACAATGAGCAGTTCTTC. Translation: CAISSMSSYNEQFF.

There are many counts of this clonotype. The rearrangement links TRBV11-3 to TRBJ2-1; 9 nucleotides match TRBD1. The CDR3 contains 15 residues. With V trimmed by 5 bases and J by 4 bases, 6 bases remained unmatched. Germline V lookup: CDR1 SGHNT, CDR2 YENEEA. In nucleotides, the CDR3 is TGTGCCAGCAGCCCGGGGGGACAGGGATACAATGAGCAGTTCTTC. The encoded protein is CASSPGGQGYNEQFF.

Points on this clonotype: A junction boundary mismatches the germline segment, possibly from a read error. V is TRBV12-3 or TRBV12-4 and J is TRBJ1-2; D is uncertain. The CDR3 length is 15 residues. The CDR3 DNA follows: TGTGTCAGCAGTAGCGGAGGGTCAGCAAACTATGGCTACACCTTC. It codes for CVSSSGGSANYGYTF.

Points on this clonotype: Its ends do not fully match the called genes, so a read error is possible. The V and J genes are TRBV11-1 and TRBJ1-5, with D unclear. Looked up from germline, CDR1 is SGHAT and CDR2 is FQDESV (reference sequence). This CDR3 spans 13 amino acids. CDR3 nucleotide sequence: TGTACCAGCAGCTTAGAGGGCAATCAGCCACAGCATTTT. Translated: CTSSLEGNQPQHF.

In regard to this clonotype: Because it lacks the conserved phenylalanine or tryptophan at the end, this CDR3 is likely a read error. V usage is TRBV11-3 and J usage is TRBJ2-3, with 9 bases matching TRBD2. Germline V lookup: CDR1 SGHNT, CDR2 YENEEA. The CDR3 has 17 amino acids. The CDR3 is CASSTGISGSMKDKQYY. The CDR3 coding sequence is TGTGCCAGCAGCACCGGGATTAGCGGGAGTATGAAAGATAAGCAGTATTAT.

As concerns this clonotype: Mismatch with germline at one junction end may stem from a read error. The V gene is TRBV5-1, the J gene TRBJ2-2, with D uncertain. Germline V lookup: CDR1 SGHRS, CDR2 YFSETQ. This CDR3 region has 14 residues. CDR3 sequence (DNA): TGTGCCAGCAGCTTGGCCGCAACTGTCGGGGAGCTGTTTTTT. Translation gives CASSLAATVGELFF.

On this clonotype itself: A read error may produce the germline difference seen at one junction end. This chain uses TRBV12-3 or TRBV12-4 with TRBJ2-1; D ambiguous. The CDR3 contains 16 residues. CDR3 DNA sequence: TGTGCCAGCAGTTCCTTGGTATGGGGTATGGGCAATAAGCAGTTCTTC. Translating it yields CASSSLVWGMGNKQFF.